This record concerns one T cell receptor (beta chain) sequence. This clonotype came up many times. It has no known antigen specificity. No base-level quality is on record; no much larger clone is a single base apart. The sample comes from a study of T cells in Graves' hyperthyroidism and ophthalmopathy (dated by TCRdb to between 2018 and 2020). Looking at the study overall: Peripheral blood was collected at initial diagnosis, before any treatment. To identify TCR V-J signatures that set the groups apart, the researchers used a discovery cohort of more than 95 patients, made up of about 44 with Graves' ophthalmopathy and some 60 with stable Graves' hyperthyroidism. Whether ophthalmopathy could be predicted prospectively was tested in an independent validation cohort made up of roughly 19 hyperthyroidism patients plus 17 patients who later progressed to ophthalmopathy. The 90 or so discovery patients were randomly split 7:3 into training and test sets. In addition, the study compared T-cell repertoires in thyroid tissue and in blood from a handful of Graves' hyperthyroidism patients. Following sampling, methimazole starting at 30 mg daily was given to hyperthyroidism patients, and high-dose intravenous methylprednisolone was given to ophthalmopathy patients. The paper describes TCR Vbeta CDR3 sequencing of about 140 peripheral blood samples, made up of about 41 ophthalmopathy patients, 70 to 75 hyperthyroidism patients and about 17 progressor patients.

Overall study results and their limits: Most expanded thyroid clonotypes (frequency above 0.001) were also detected in blood, a finding suggesting that blood repertoires may reflect thyroid immune responses. No statistical method was used to fix the sample size in advance, and group allocation was not hidden from the investigators. A 13 V-J signature model separated ophthalmopathy from stable hyperthyroidism, with nearly 90% sensitivity and around 84% specificity in cross-validation and 80%/75% in testing. In validation, progression to ophthalmopathy was predicted by the model with 70% to 71% sensitivity and around 75% specificity, a median of 6.5 months before onset.

Stable Graves' hyperthyroidism was defined as the absence of progression to ophthalmopathy over 18 months of follow-up. Hyperthyroidism patients were newly diagnosed, had a disease duration of under 2 months, and were aged 18 to 65 years. Exclusion was applied to patients with uncontrolled infections, other autoimmune diseases, pregnancy or lactation. Diagnoses were established on the basis of clinical symptoms, serum thyroxine and TRAb, thyroid ultrasound, and orbital computed tomography. PBMCs were isolated from 7.5 to 10 ml of fresh peripheral blood by Ficoll-Paque density gradient centrifugation. Trizol reagent was used to extract total RNA, and RNA quality was then checked on an Agilent 2100 Bioanalyzer. The CDR3 contains 14 residues, cysteine and phenylalanine counted. CDR3 DNA is the only sequence kept; it has 42 bases, read in frame from the first base. V is reduced by 6 bases and J by 0 bases, leaving a spacing of 11 bases between them. The germline V gene (reference sequence) yields MNHEY for CDR1 and SMNVEV for CDR2.

TCR beta CDR3 regions were amplified from RNA transcripts. The first round of RT-PCR for the TCR CDR3 was performed with the HTBI primer set and the Qiagen OneStep RT-PCR kit. A second multiplex PCR round built the libraries, followed by size selection and purification. The libraries were sequenced on an Illumina HiSeq2000 using paired-end 100 bp reads. The study's processing was this. SOAPnuke was used to process the raw data, with reads discarded if the reads contained adapters or uncalled bases, had a mean Phred below 15, or lacked an exact constant-primer or identifier match. High-quality paired reads were merged with COPE v1.2.5, and unique nucleotide sequences were defined as clonotypes. MiTCR v1.1 was used to align the clonotypes against IMGT TRBV, TRBD and TRBJ reference segments. Analysis was restricted to V-J combinations with a frequency above 0.0001, which covered 98% to 99.2% of repertoires. The TCS score was defined as the ratio of F50 (clonal expansion) to E x V (chaos), calculated using BLOSUM62-based TCRdist between CDR3 peptides within each V-J. Welch's t-statistics and random forest reduced 514 V-J features to fewer than 15, which were used in a naive Bayes classifier (R e1071). The public reads were reanalyzed by TCRdb: fastp trimming at Q25, MiXCR alignment, in-frame beta chains only. Entries are consolidated by CDR3 protein sequence, retaining the most common genes and DNA. These V and J calls originate from TCRdb's pipeline instead of the authors' own analysis. This sample gives 300,000 to 500,000 distinct CDR3 sequences in total; just under 15% of them show up just once. Roughly 33% of the sample is in the top ten clones.

The sample was blood. The rearranged segments are TRBV27 and TRBJ1-2, and TRBD1 may be the D gene, going by 5 matching bases. The sequence derives from a woman aged 25 to 39 with Graves' hyperthyroidism. The CDR3 protein sequence reads: CASSPRTTNYGYTF. In nucleotide form, the sequence is TGTGCCAGCAGCCCACGGACAACTAACTATGGCTACACCTTC.